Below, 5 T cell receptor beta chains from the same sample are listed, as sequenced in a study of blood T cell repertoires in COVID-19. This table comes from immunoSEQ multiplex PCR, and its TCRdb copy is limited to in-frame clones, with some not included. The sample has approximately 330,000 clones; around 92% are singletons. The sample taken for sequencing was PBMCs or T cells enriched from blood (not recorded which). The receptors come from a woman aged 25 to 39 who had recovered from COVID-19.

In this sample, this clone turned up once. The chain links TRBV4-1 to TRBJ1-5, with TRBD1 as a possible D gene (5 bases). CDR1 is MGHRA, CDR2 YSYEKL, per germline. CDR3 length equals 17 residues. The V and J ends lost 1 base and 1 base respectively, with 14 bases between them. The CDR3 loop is CASSQVGGGVSNQPQHF. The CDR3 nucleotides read TGCGCCAGCAGCCAAGTCGGGGGGGGAGTGAGCAATCAGCCCCAGCATTTT.

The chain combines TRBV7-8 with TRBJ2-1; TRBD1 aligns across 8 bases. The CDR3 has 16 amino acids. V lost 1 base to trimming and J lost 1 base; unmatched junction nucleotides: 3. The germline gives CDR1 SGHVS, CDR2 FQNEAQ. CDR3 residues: CASSLGRTGSYNEQFF. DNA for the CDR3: TGTGCCAGCAGCTTAGGGCGGACAGGGTCCTACAATGAGCAGTTCTTC.

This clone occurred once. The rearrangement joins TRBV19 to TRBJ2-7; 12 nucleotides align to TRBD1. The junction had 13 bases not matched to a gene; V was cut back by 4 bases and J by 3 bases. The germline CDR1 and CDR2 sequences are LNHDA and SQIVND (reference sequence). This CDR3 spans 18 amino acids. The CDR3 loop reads CASSTPGQGALGDYEQYF. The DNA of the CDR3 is TGTGCCAGTAGTACCCCGGGACAGGGGGCCCTGGGCGACTACGAGCAGTACTTC.

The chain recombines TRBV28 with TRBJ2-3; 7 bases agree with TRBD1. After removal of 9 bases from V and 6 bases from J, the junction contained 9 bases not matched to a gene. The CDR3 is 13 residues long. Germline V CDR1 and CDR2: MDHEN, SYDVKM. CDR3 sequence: CASGRGGVDTQYF. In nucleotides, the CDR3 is TGTGCCAGTGGGAGAGGGGGCGTGGATACGCAGTATTTT.

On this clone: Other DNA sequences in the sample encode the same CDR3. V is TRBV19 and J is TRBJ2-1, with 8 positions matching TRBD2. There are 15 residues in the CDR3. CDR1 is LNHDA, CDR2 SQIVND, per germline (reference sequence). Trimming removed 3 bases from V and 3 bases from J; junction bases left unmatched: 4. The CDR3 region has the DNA TGTGCCAGTAGTATTCCGGCGGGAGGCTACAATGAGCAGTTCTTC. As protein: CASSIPAGGYNEQFF.